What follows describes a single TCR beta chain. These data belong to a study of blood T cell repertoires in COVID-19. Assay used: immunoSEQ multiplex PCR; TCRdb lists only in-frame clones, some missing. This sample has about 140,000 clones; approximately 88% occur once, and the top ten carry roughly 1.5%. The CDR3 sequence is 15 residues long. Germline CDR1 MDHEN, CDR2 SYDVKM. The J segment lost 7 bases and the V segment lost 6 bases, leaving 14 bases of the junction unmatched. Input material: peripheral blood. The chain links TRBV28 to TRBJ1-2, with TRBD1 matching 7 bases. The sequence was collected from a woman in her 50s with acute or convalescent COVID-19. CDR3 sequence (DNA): TGTGCCAGCAGCTCACCCTCGACAGGGAAAGGTGGCTACACCTTC. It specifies CASSSPSTGKGGYTF.